This T cell receptor (beta chain) originates from a study of cytomegalovirus exposure and HLA in healthy donors (dated by TCRdb to the late 2010s). Notes on the research overall: An earlier analysis of roughly 610 of the donors reported about 260 Gb of sequence data and 117 million unique TCR beta sequences obtained from roughly 180 million T cells. The study profiled the T cell repertoires of approximately 700 subjects by immunosequencing and related them to cytomegalovirus serostatus. On average, 235,054 unique TCR beta nucleotide sequences were sequenced per donor among about 400 genotyped donors of the cohort, with roughly a sixth of those sequences being non-productive. A separate validation cohort of approximately 120 different subjects was used in addition to the approximately 640-subject first cohort. HLA typing included class I and class II loci at four-digit resolution. The aim of the study was to test whether cataloging public T cell receptors could identify signatures of past pathogen exposure. Genome-wide SNP genotypes for about three fifths of the roughly 670 donors were used in a later genetic analysis, which treated that subset as a discovery cohort. Rather than using new phenotypic data, the later analysis identified candidate immune exposures from TCR beta sequences and from how often those sequences occurred across donors. Every discovery cohort repertoire had been produced on one sequencing platform. Approximately 310 gigabases of sequencing data and 78 million or so unique TCR sequences were included in an early release covering about 700 HLA-typed donors. A later analysis re-examined previously published TCR beta repertoires from about 670 donors and added high-resolution HLA genotyping to investigate patterns of TCR occurrence. Alongside the repertoire data, information on donor age, sex, ethnicity and CMV serostatus was compiled. To predict cytomegalovirus infection status, the study combined high-throughput TCR immunosequencing, statistical association of individual TCRs with disease status, and machine learning. Because of strong linkage in the cohort, roughly five DR-DQ haplotypes were treated as single units for association and clustering. Typing coverage varied by locus: about 620-630 donors for A, B, C, DRB1 and DQB1; approximately 520 for DQA1; nearly 610 for DPA1; approximately 490 for DPB1. To decide whether each TCR beta V gene segment behaved as functional or pseudogenic, an earlier analysis of fewer than 750 of the donors relied on high-throughput TCR beta sequencing. Among the roughly 390 genotyped donors, 75% to 90% belonged to the genetic ancestry cluster associated with self-reported Caucasian donors.

Overall study results and their limits: In both the original and validation cohorts, the classifier was reported to diagnose cytomegalovirus status with high specificity and sensitivity. Sequencing depth was assumed to be roughly uniform across donors in the presence/absence analyses, though that assumption may not hold. In a later analysis, around 17,000 TCR beta sequences were associated with specific HLA alleles at a false discovery rate of 0.05. In vitro tests confirmed that three of the cytomegalovirus-associated TCR beta chains recognize cytomegalovirus antigens. An association between a missense DCLRE1C variant and V-gene and J-gene trimming of TCR beta chains was found in a later genetic analysis and replicated in an independent cohort. Compared with the approximately 710-donor mean, donors in an Asian-associated ancestry cluster had fewer N-insertions in productive TCRs, according to a later genetic analysis. In a later analysis, TCR association rates were found to vary across HLA loci, with the most associated TCRs seen for DRB1 alleles and the fewest for HLA-C alleles. Linkage disequilibrium might explain the correlated functional status among segregating V segments, but an unknown experimental factor could not be excluded. A later analysis reported that several top co-occurrence clusters appeared linked to parvovirus B19, influenza, CMV and Epstein-Barr virus. When HLA alleles, especially DR and DQ, strongly co-occurred, attributing TCR associations to individual alleles was difficult. Most TCR sequences were observed very rarely across donors, whereas some public TCRs were present in many individuals. A later analysis found that HLA-associated TCR beta chains were more clonally expanded and had lower generation probabilities than equally common non-associated chains. The authors suggested that the approach could potentially be extended to other disease states and immunological phenotypes. In an earlier analysis of some 500 of the donors, most TCR beta V segments were observed in productive rearrangements about 90% or about 30% of the time, broadly matching IMGT annotations. Fewer than 20 rarely observed V segments, including chromosome 9 orphons, were excluded from the earlier analysis of some 590 of the donors because counts were too low. The study gave a list of under 200 TCR beta chains associated with cytomegalovirus. A group of highly shared sequence variants was considered likely to be a technical artifact of the sequencing pipeline. According to a later analysis, most CMV-associated TCR beta chains appeared to be HLA-restricted, and the HLA associations seemed to be driven largely by CMV exposure. The only immune exposure information available for the cohort was CMV serostatus. A further reported finding was that TCR beta sequences accurately predicted the HLA-A and HLA-B alleles for most subjects in the first cohort. This cohort had only TCR beta chains sequenced, and the lack of alpha or paired-chain data limited which features could be detected. HLA typing was unavailable for some donors at each locus, so association tests used only the typed subset.

The cohort comprised 710 or so healthy bone marrow donors. At the time of sampling, all cohort members were nominally healthy, though unrecorded immune exposures were likely present. The donor tested CMV seropositive and was one of the 289 seropositive cohort members. A peripheral blood sample was provided by each donor, and peripheral blood mononuclear cells were used for TCR beta sequencing. Genomic DNA was extracted from the blood cell samples with the Qiagen DNeasy Blood Extraction Kit. Notes on this clone: Its antigen is not yet known. Nothing much larger sits one base from this clone, and base qualities are not available.

The protocol used for the library was the immunoSEQ multiplex PCR assay. For the multiplex PCR, a mixture combining 60 forward primers for TCR Vbeta segments and 13 reverse primers for TCR Jbeta segments was used. A multiplex PCR assay on genomic DNA amplified the CDR3 region of rearranged TCR beta genes. The Illumina HiSeq System was used to sequence the amplified TCR beta libraries as 87-base-pair reads. On the authors' methods: A later analysis counted about 82 million unique TCR beta chains across the 550 to 800 repertoires, and approximately 11 million of these chains were shared by at least two donors. To remove PCR and sequencing errors, raw reads were error-corrected and collapsed into unique sequences using a nearest-neighbor algorithm that merged closely related sequences. V, D and J gene segments were assigned by aligning CDR3 sequences to IMGT reference sequences. For a sequence to be retained, a match of at least six nucleotides to both a V gene segment and a J gene segment was required. A rearrangement was called productive if the CDR3 had no stop codons and remained in frame with V and J, and every other rearrangement was called non-productive. Following IMGT convention, CDR3 was defined as the stretch from the second conserved V-encoded cysteine to the conserved J-encoded phenylalanine. In an earlier analysis of approximately 590 of the donors, sequences lacking an unambiguous match to a single V gene segment were excluded. In an earlier analysis of roughly 500 of the donors, V segments were called functional above 56.7% productive rearrangements and were called segregating when the between-donor standard deviation exceeded 5%. To diagnose cytomegalovirus status from the catalog of TCR beta chain sequences, a statistical classification framework was built. In a later analysis, TCR nucleotide sequences were compared against IMGT/GENE-DB human TR gene sequences so that V and J genes could be assigned. A later analysis assigned CDR3 sequences and most-parsimonious VDJ recombination scenarios with the TCRdist pipeline. In a later analysis, each TCR beta chain was defined by its CDR3 amino acid sequence together with its V-gene family, and reads lacking a unique V-gene family were excluded. To address suspected cross-contamination and a sequencing artifact, a later analysis removed approximately 590 highly shared, low-generation-probability nucleotide sequences. For each public chain, a later analysis derived a clonal expansion index from normalized ranks of inferred template counts within each repertoire. A later analysis computed generation probabilities with a VDJ recombination model fitted to out-of-frame rearrangements, and checked the results against IGoR. In a later analysis, TCR-TCR, TCR-HLA and TCR-CMV co-occurrence was scored with hypergeometric tests, and a repertoire-size bias correction was applied to TCR pairs. To estimate false discovery rates, a later analysis permuted the HLA or CMV assignments 20 times. In a later analysis, co-occurring TCRs were grouped using DBSCAN, and TCRdist sequence similarity was added for clustering within HLA-allele-positive subsets. Repertoires with fewer than 30,000 or more than 120,000 public chains, plus five repertoires with anomalous nucleotide sharing, were excluded from co-occurrence clustering. The clones in this table, taken by TCRdb from immuneACCESS, are in-frame only. Not every clone is retained; where verified, under half of the shortfall comes from an unresolved V gene, and the cause of the rest is unknown. The V and J calls and clone size are taken from that table; D and trimming were inferred from the DNA. For this sample there are approximately 110,000 clones; around four fifths appear just once. 7.7% of the sample is taken by the ten largest.

The sequence came from a woman aged 50 to 60 in good health and CMV-seropositive. The sample comprised PBMCs.

The DNA is TGTGCCAGCAGTTCCACCGGGACAGGGGTGACCCAGTACTTC. Its protein reads: CASSSTGTGVTQYF. The receptor chain draws on TRBV6-6 and TRBJ2-5; a stretch of 10 junction bases matches TRBD1. Trimming takes 4 bases off V and 7 bases off J; junction bases not matched to a gene: 6. In the germline V gene (reference sequence), CDR1 corresponds to MNHNY and CDR2 to SVGAGI. Counted from cysteine to phenylalanine, this CDR3 has 14 amino acids. Only the CDR3 portion is preserved as DNA: 42 bases, with reading frame beginning at the first base.